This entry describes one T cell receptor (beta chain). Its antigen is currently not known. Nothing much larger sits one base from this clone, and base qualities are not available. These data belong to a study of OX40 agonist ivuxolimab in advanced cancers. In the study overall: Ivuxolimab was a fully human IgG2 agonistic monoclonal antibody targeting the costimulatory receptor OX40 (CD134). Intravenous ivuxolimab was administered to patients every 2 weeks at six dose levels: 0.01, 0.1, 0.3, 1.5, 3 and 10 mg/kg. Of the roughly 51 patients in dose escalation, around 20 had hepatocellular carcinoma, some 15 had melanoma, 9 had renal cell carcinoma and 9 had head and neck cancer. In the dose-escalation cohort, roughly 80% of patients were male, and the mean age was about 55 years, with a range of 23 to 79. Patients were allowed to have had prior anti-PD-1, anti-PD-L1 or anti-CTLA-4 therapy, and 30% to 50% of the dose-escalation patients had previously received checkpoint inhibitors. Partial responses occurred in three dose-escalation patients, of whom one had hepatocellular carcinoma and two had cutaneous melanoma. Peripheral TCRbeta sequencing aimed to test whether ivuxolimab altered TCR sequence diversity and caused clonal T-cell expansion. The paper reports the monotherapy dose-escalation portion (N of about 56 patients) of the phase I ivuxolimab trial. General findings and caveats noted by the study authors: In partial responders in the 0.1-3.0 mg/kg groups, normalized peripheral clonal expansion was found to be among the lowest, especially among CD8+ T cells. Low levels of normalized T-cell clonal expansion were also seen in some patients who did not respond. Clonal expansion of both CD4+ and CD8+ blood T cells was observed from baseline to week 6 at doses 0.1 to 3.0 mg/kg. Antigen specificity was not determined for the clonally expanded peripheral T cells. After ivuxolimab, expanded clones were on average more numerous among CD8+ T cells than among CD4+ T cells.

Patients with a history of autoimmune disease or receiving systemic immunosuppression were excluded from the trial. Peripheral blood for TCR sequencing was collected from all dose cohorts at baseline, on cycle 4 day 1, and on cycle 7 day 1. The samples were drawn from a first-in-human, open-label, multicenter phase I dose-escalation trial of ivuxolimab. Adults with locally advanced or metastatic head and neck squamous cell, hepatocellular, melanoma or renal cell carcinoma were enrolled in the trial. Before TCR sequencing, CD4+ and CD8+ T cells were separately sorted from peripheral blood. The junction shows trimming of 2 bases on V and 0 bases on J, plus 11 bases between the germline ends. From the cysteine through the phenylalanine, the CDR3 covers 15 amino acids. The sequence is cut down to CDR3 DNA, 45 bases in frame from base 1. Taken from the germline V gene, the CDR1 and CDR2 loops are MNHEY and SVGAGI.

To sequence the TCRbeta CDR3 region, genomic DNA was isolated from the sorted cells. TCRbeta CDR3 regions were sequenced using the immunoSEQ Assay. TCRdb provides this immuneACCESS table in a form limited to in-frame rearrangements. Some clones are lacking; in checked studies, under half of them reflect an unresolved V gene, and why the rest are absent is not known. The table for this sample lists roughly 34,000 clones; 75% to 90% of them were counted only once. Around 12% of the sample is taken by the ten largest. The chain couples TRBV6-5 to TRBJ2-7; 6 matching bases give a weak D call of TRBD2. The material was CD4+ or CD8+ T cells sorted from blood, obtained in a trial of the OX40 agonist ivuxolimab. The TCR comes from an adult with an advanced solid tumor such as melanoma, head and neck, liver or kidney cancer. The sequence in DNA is TGTGCCAGCAGTTACGAGGCGGGGAGCTCCTACGAGCAGTACTTC. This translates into CASSYEAGSSYEQYF.